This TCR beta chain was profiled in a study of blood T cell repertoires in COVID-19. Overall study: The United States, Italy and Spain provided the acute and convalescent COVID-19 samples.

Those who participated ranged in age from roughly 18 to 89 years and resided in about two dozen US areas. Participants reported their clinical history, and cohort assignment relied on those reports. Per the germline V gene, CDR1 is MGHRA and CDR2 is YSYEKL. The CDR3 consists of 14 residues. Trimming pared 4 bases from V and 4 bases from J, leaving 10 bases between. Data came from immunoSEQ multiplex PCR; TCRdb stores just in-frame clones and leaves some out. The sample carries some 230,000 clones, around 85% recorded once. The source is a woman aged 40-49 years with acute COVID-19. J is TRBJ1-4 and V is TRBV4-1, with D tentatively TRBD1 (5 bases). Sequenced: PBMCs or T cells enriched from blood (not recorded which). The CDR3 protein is CASSPTGINEKLFF. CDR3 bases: TGCGCCAGCAGCCCTACAGGAATTAATGAAAAACTGTTTTTT.